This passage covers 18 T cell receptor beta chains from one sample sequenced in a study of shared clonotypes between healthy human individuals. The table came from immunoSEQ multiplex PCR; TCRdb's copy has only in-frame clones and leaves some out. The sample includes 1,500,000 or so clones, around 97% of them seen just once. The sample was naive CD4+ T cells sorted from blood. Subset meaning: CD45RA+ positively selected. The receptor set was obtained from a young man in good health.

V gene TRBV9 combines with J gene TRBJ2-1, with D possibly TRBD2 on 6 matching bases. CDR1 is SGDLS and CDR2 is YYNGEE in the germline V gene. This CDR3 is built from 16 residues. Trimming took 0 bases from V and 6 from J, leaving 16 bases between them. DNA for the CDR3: TGTGCCAGCAGCGTAGTCGGTACGGGACTGGCCAATGAGCAGTTCTTC. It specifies CASSVVGTGLANEQFF.

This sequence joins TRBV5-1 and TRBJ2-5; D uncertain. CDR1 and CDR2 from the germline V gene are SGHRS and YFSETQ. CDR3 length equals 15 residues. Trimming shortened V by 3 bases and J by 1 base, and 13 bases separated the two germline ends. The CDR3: CASSSPSSSQETQYF. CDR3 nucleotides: TGCGCCAGCAGCTCCCCGTCAAGCTCCCAAGAGACCCAGTACTTC.

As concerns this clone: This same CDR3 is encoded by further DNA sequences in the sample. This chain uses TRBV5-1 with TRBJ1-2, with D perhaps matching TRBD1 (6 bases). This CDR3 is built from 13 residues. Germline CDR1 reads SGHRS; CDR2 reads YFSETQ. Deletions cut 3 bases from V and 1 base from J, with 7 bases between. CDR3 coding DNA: TGCGCCAGCAGCTCACAGGGTAACTATGGCTACACCTTC. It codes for CASSSQGNYGYTF.

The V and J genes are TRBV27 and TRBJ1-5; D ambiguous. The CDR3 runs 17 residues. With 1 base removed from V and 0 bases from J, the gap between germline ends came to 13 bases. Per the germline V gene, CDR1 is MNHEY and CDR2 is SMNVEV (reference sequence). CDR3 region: CASSLLTDLYSNQPQHF. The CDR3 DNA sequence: TGTGCCAGCAGTTTATTAACCGACCTGTATAGCAATCAGCCCCAGCATTTT.

DNA for the CDR3: TGTGCCAGCAGCTTAGCTCGGAGCTCCTACAATGAGCAGTTCTTC. Translating it yields CASSLARSSYNEQFF. The chain combines TRBV7-9 with TRBJ2-1; no firm D call. Germline CDR1 SEHNR, CDR2 FQNEAQ (reference sequence). There are 15 residues in the CDR3. Between the trimmed V and J ends, which lost 0 bases and 0 bases, there was a span of 6 bases. Based on the CDR3 plus reference TRBV7-9 and TRBJ2-1, the full variable domain is DTGVSQNPRHKITKRGQNVTFRCDPISEHNRLYWYRQTLGQGPEFLTYFQNEAQLEKSRLLSDRFSAERPKGSFSTLEIQRTEQGDSAMYLCASSLARSSYNEQFFGPGTRLTVL.

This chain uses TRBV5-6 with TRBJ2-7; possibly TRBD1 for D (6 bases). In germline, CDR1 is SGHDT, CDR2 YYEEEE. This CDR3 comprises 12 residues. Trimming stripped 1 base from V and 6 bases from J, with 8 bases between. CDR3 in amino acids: CASSLIRGEQYF. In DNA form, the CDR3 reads TGTGCCAGCAGCTTGATCAGGGGCGAGCAGTACTTC.

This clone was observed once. CDR3 DNA sequence: TGTGCCAGCAGCTTGGATGAAGCGCCCCAGCATTTT. Encoded protein: CASSLDEAPQHF. The chain carries TRBV7-9 and TRBJ1-5; D is undetermined. V lost 3 bases, J lost 9 bases, and 9 bases lay in between. Germline V lookup: CDR1 SEHNR, CDR2 FQNEAQ (reference sequence). The CDR3 is 12 residues long.

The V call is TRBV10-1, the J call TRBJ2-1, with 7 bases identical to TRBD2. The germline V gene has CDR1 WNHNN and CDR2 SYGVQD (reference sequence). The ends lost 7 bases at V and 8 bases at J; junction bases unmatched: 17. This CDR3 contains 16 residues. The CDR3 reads CASTSLAGLEGDEQFF. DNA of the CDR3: TGCGCCAGCACTTCTTTAGCGGGCCTAGAAGGGGATGAGCAGTTCTTC.

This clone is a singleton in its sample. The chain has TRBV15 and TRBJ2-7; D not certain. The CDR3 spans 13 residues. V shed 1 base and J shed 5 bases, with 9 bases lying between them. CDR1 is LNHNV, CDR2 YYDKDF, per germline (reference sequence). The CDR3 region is CATSRAPANEQYF. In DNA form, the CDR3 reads TGTGCCACCAGCAGAGCCCCCGCCAACGAGCAGTACTTC.

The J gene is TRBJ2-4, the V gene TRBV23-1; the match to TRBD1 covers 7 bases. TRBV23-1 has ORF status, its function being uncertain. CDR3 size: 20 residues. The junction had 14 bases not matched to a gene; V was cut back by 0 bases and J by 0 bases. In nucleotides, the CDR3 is TGCGCCAGCAGTCAATCCTCGGACAGGAGATTGACTCTAGCCAAAAACATTCAGTACTTC. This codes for CASSQSSDRRLTLAKNIQYF.

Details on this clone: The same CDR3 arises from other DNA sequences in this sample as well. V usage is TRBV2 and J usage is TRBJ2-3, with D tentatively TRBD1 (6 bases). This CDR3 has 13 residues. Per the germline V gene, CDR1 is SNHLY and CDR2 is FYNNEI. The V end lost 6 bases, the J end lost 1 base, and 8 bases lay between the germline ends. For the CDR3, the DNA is TGTGCCAGCAGGGCAGGGGGCACAGATACGCAGTATTTT. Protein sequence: CASRAGGTDTQYF.

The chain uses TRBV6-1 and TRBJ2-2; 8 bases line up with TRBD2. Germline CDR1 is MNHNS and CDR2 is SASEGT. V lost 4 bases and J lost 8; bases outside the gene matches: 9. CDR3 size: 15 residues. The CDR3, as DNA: TGTGCCAGCAGTGCGTTTGCGGGAGGCCCGGGGGAGCTGTTTTTT. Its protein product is CASSAFAGGPGELFF.

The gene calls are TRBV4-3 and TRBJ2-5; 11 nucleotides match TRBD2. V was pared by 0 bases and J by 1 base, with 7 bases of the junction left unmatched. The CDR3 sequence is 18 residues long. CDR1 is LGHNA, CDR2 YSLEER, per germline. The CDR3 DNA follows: TGCGCCAGCAGCCAAGAACCCCAGACTAGCGGGGCCCAAGAGACCCAGTACTTC. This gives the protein CASSQEPQTSGAQETQYF.

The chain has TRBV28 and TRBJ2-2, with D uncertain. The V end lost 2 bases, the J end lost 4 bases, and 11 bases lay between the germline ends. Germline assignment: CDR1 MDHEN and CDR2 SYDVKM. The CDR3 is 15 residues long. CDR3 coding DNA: TGTGCCAGCAGTTTAAGTAGTTGGGGCACCGGGGAGCTGTTTTTT. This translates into CASSLSSWGTGELFF.

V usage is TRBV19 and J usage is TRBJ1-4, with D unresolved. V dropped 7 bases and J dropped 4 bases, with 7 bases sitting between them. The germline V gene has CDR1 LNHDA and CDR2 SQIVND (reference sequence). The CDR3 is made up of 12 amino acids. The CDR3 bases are TGTGCCAGTACTGGTGTTAATGAAAAACTGTTTTTT. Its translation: CASTGVNEKLFF.

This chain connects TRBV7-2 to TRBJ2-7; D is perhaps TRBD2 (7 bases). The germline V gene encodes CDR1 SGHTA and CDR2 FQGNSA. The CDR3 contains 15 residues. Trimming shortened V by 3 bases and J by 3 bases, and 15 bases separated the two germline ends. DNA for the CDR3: TGTGCCAGCAGCTTTAGTCCAGGGGAGGGCTACGAGCAGTACTTC. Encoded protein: CASSFSPGEGYEQYF. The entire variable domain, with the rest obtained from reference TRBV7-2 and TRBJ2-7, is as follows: GAGVSQSPSNKVTEKGKDVELRCDPISGHTALYWYRQSLGQGLEFLIYFQGNSAPDKSGLPSDRFSAERTGGSVSTLTIQRTQQEDSAVYLCASSFSPGEGYEQYFGPGTRLTVT.

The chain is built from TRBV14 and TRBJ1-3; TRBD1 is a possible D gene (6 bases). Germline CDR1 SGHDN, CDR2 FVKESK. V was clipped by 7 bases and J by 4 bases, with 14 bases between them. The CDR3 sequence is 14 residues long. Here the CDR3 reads CASTKSGTGNTIYF. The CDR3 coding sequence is TGTGCCAGCACCAAATCCGGGACAGGAAACACCATATATTTT.

The CDR3 spells CASSLGLAGGPRTDTQYF. In DNA form, the CDR3 reads TGCGCCAGCAGCTTGGGACTAGCGGGAGGGCCGAGGACAGATACGCAGTATTTT. The V and J genes are TRBV5-1 and TRBJ2-3; 14 positions agree with TRBD2. The junction had 6 bases not matched to a gene; V was cut back by 0 bases and J by 3 bases. The CDR3 runs to 18 residues. Germline values: CDR1 SGHRS, CDR2 YFSETQ.